This T cell receptor beta chain originates from a study of spatial heterogeneity in lung cancer. All TCR cDNA molecules were individually tagged with a unique molecular identifier. MiXCR, run by TCRdb on the 5' RACE reads, gives a single entry per CDR3 protein. The top ten hold nearly 7.5% of the sample, which has about 21,000 distinct CDR3 sequences, around 4.6% seen once. Unmatched junction bases numbered 10, after V lost 6 bases and J lost 11 bases. Germline V CDR1 and CDR2: GTSNPN, SVGIG (reference sequence). The CDR3 loop spans 12 amino acids. Time point noted: sample taken at primary tumor resection. No cells were sorted before sequencing. The whole RNA sequenced was extracted from tumor, nontumor lung or frozen PBMC. This clonotype came up a few times. Its antigen is as yet unknown. Notes on the study in general: Ubiquitous expanded tumor TCRs surfaced in blood more at resection than they did at follow-up.

The source material was PBMCs, sampled at surgery. The sequence derives from a male donor with early-stage non-small cell lung cancer. The genes are TRBV30 and TRBJ1-5; TRBD1 aligns across 7 bases. CDR3 sequence reads: CACQTGRGAQHF. CDR3 nucleotides: TGTGCCTGCCAGACAGGGCGGGGGGCCCAGCATTTT. The whole variable domain, filled in from reference TRBV30 and TRBJ1-5, reads SQTIHQWPATLVQPVGSPLSLECTVEGTSNPNLYWYRQAAGRGLQLLFYSVGIGQISSEVPQNLSASRPQDRQFILSSKKLLLSDSGFYLCACQTGRGAQHFGDGTRLSIL.